This T cell receptor beta chain was recovered during a study of cytomegalovirus exposure and HLA in healthy donors. Study-wide background: The approximately 120 validation repertoires used the same platform as the roughly 670 first-cohort repertoires, a later analysis reported. Findings and limits, study-wide: Listed as cytomegalovirus-associated were roughly 180 TCR beta chains.

CDR1 and CDR2 (germline): GTSNPN, SVGIG (reference sequence). This CDR3 is 13 amino acids long. V dropped 1 base and J dropped 11; count of bases not matched to a gene: 7. Clones were sequenced by immunoSEQ multiplex PCR, and TCRdb holds only the in-frame ones, with some missing. The data show 300,000 to 400,000 clones, approximately 85% seen once. In regard to this clone: Its target is unknown.

Sequenced sample: PBMCs. The receptor comes from a man between 25 and 39 years old in good health and CMV-seronegative. This chain links TRBV30 with TRBJ2-3, with 9 bases lining up with TRBD1. In nucleotides, the CDR3 is TGTGCCTGGAGTGCCGGGACAGGGTCCAAGCAGTATTTT. Translating it yields CAWSAGTGSKQYF.